This TCR beta chain was identified in a study of blood T cells in healthy people across ages. Every participating donor contributed approximately 10 milliliters of peripheral blood through a draw. There were at least 5.5 micrograms of total RNA extracted from every sample. Findings and caveats of the study: Estimated diversity, derived from one million T cells, was regarded as an underestimate. In long-lived donors, naive CD4+ cell counts and diversity exceeded those of aged donors.

Germline CDR1 SQVTM, CDR2 ANQGSEA. The length of the CDR3 is 12 residues. This clonotype was recorded many times. Its antigen is currently unknown. A J-beta primer mix and a sample-barcoded 5' primer were used in a second PCR of about 7 to 12 cycles. TCRdb reprocessed the 5' RACE reads with MiXCR, giving one entry per CDR3 protein. Here the sample spans about 400,000 distinct CDR3 sequences, about 52% being singletons. This TCR came from a man in his sixties in good health. The chain links TRBV29-1 to TRBJ1-5; D gene uncertain. Sequencing was carried out using blood. DNA for the CDR3: TGCATCCACGGGGTGTGGGATCAGCCCCAGCATTTT. Translation: CIHGVWDQPQHF.